Detailed here is one TCR beta chain. The antigen is undetermined. This specimen belongs to a study of cytomegalovirus exposure and HLA in healthy donors. General study points: Data from an earlier analysis indicated that most TCR beta V segments were productive either about 87% or about 30% of the time. The authors enumerated over 150 TCR beta chains as linked to cytomegalovirus.

Researchers ran the PCR with 60 Vbeta and 13 Jbeta primers. Clones were sequenced by immunoSEQ multiplex PCR, and TCRdb holds only the in-frame ones, with some missing. This sample's clone table lists about 76,000 clones. This CDR3 has 17 residues. The V segment lost 2 bases and the J segment 4 bases; nucleotides outside the gene matches: 9. CDR1 is LGHNA and CDR2 is YSLEER in the germline V gene. The rearrangement links TRBV4-3 to TRBJ2-5, with 11 bases lining up with TRBD2. This sequence was found in a woman aged 40 to 50 in good health and CMV-seropositive. The sequencing sample was made of PBMCs. CDR3 sequence (DNA): TGCGCCAGCAGCCAACACCTAGCGGGGGGAGCCGGAGAGACCCAGTACTTC. It encodes CASSQHLAGGAGETQYF.